This TCR beta chain comes out of a study of response to subunit inactivated influenza vaccine. TCRdb analysed the RT-PCR reads with MiXCR anew, one entry per CDR3 protein. Of about 500,000 distinct CDR3 sequences listed, approximately 13% were seen once; the top ten hold 10% to 15%. This clonotype has at least ten counts. No antigen is known for it. The germline V gene encodes CDR1 SGHTA and CDR2 FQGNSA. The CDR3 loop spans 13 amino acids. The V gene end was trimmed by 6 bases and the J gene end by 8 bases; junction bases not matched to a gene: 4. Study results and caveats: Authors suggested that a seasonal influenza vaccination recruits few new T cells each time.

The gene calls are TRBV7-2 and TRBJ1-6; 7 bases map to TRBD1. The input for sequencing was PBMCs from blood, taken about 40 days after vaccination. The TCR originated in a man aged 45 to 65 who received an inactivated influenza vaccine. The CDR3 reads CASSNTGDSPLHF. CDR3 nucleotide sequence: TGTGCCAGCAGTAATACAGGGGATTCACCCCTCCACTTT.